The rows below give T cell receptor beta chains drawn from one sample of a study of CD8 T cells in Susac syndrome. TCRdb processed the immunoSEQ multiplex PCR reads anew with MiXCR; each CDR3 protein has one entry. The sample yields 100,000 to 150,000 distinct CDR3 sequences, more than 85% seen once. Sample: CD8+ T cells from PBMCs. All receptors come from a human donor with multiple sclerosis. Each CDR3 is given with its conserved first and last residue. The D gene is left open where the match is weak. Clone size appears in some rows only: once, few, many, or a class for an expanded clone.

j_call v_call d_call clone_size cdr3_nt cdr3_aa
TRBJ2-7 TRBV30 TRBD1 NA TGTGCCTGGAGAGCCGGCAGGGGGCTCGGTGAGCAGTACTTC CAWRAGRGLGEQYF
TRBJ1-1 TRBV15 NA NA TGTGCCACCAGCAGAGTTGGAGGAATGGAGGGTCGAAGAAAGGGAGCTTTCTTT CATSRVGGMEGRRKGAFF
TRBJ2-2 TRBV4-1 NA NA TGCGCCAGCAGCCAAGCCTCCACCGGGGAGCTGTTTTTT CASSQASTGELFF
TRBJ2-1 TRBV30 TRBD2 NA TGTGCCTGGAGCAGCGGGAGGGCCGACAATGAGCAGTTCTTC CAWSSGRADNEQFF
TRBJ2-2 TRBV29-1 TRBD2 NA TGCAGCGTTGAAACGGGAGCGGGACCCACCGGGGAGCTGTTTTTT CSVETGAGPTGELFF
TRBJ2-7 TRBV15 TRBD1 NA TGTGCCACCAGAGATAGCCAGGGGGTCTACGAGCAGTACTTC CATRDSQGVYEQYF
TRBJ2-7 TRBV10-3 NA NA TGTGCCGCGAATGCGGGTACCTACGAGCAGTACTTC CAANAGTYEQYF
TRBJ1-4 TRBV4-2 NA NA TGTGCCAGCAGCAAACCGGGGACAACTAATGAAAAACTGTTTTTT CASSKPGTTNEKLFF
TRBJ1-1 TRBV19 NA NA TGTGCCAGTATCCGGGGAGGGTACACTGAAGCTTTCTTT CASIRGGYTEAFF
TRBJ2-2 TRBV7-8 TRBD1 NA TGTGCCAGCAGCTTAGATCAAATACAGGGGGGGAACACCGGGGAGCTGTTTTTT CASSLDQIQGGNTGELFF
TRBJ2-4 TRBV9 NA NA TGTGCCAGCAGCGGTGCGGGGCGCGGGTCCAAAAACATTCAGTACTTC CASSGAGRGSKNIQYF
TRBJ2-4 TRBV14 NA once TGTGCCAGCAGCCAAGATCATCGAGGGGTCAAAAACATTCAGTACTTC CASSQDHRGVKNIQYF
TRBJ2-2 TRBV15 TRBD1 NA TGTGCCACCAGCGGAGGACAGGGGGTAAACACCGGGGAGCTGTTTTTT CATSGGQGVNTGELFF
TRBJ1-2 TRBV13 NA NA TGTGCCAGCAGCTTAGGGGGGGCGCAGTATGGCTACACCTTC CASSLGGAQYGYTF
TRBJ2-5 TRBV3-1 TRBD2 NA TGTGCCAGCAGCCAAGGGACTAGCGGGGCGTACCAAGAGACCCAGTACTTC CASSQGTSGAYQETQYF
TRBJ1-2 TRBV6-1 NA NA TGTGCCAGCAGTGACGGGGGGCCGGCGGGCTATGGCTACACCTTC CASSDGGPAGYGYTF